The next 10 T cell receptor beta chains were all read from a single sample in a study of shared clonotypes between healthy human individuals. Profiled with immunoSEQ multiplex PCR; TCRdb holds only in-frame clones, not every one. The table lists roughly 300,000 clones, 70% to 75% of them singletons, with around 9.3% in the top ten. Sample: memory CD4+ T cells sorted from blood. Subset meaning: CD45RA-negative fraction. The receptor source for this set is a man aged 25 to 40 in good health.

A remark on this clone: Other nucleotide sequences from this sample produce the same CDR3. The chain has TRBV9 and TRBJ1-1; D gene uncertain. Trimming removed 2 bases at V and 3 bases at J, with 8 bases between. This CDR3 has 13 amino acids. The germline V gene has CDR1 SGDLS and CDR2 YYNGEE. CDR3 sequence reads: CASSVDGYTEAFF. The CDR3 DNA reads TGTGCCAGCAGCGTCGATGGGTACACTGAAGCTTTCTTT.

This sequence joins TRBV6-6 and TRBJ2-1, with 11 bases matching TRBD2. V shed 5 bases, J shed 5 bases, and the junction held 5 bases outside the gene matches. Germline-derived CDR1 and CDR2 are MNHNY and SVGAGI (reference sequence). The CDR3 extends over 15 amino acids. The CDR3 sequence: CASSGGLADDNEQFF. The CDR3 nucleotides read TGTGCCAGCAGTGGGGGACTAGCGGATGACAATGAGCAGTTCTTC.

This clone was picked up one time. The CDR3 loop reads CASSRPVGLGDTEAFF. The CDR3 nucleotides are TGTGCCAGCAGCCGCCCCGTGGGTCTAGGGGACACTGAAGCTTTCTTT. The V and J genes are TRBV28 and TRBJ1-1; maybe TRBD1 (5 bases). Germline-derived CDR1 and CDR2 are MDHEN and SYDVKM. CDR3 length: 16 residues. Trimming took 6 bases from V and 3 from J, leaving 20 bases between them.

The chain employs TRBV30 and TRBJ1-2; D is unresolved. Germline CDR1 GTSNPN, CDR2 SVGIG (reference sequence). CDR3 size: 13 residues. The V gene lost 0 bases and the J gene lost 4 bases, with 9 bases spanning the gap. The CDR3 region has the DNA TGTGCCTGGAGTGTACGATATGGCTATGGCTACACCTTC. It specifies CAWSVRYGYGYTF.

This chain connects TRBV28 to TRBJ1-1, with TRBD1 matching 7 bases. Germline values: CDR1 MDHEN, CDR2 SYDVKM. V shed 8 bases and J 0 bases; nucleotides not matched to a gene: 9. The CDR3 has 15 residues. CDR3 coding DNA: TGTGCCAGCGTAGAACAGGGGAACATGAACACTGAAGCTTTCTTT. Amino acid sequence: CASVEQGNMNTEAFF.

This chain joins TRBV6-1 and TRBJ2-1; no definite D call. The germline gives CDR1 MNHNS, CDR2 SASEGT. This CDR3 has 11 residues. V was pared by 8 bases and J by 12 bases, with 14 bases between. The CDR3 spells CASFLGSRQFF. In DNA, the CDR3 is TGTGCCAGCTTTCTCGGCTCTCGGCAGTTCTTC.

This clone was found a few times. CDR3 loop: CASSPTGVHEQYF. The CDR3 DNA reads as TGCGCCAGCAGCCCCACAGGGGTTCACGAGCAGTACTTC. This chain connects TRBV5-1 to TRBJ2-7, with 7 bases identical to TRBD1. Germline CDR1 and CDR2: SGHRS and YFSETQ. The CDR3 loop spans 13 amino acids. J was trimmed by 5 bases and V by 4 bases; bases with no gene match: 6.

CDR3 amino acids: CASSKDSDQPQHF. The CDR3 DNA is TGTGCCAGCAGTAAGGACAGCGATCAGCCCCAGCATTTT. The V call is TRBV27, the J call TRBJ1-5; D might be TRBD1 (6 bases). The CDR3 covers 13 residues. Trimming took off 5 bases at V and 5 bases at J, with 10 bases between the two ends. Per the germline V gene, CDR1 is MNHEY and CDR2 is SMNVEV (reference sequence).

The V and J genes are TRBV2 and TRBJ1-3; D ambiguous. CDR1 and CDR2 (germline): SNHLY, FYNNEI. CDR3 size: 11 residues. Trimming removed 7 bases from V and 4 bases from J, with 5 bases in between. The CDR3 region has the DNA TGTGCCAGCATAAAAGGAAACACCATATATTTT. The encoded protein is CASIKGNTIYF.

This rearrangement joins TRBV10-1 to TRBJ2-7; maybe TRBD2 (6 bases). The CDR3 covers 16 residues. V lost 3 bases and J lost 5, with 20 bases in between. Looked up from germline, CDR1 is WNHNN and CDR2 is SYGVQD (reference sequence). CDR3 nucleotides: TGCGCCAGCAGTGAATTCGGAGCCGCGGGGTTCGACGAGCAGTACTTC. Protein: CASSEFGAAGFDEQYF.